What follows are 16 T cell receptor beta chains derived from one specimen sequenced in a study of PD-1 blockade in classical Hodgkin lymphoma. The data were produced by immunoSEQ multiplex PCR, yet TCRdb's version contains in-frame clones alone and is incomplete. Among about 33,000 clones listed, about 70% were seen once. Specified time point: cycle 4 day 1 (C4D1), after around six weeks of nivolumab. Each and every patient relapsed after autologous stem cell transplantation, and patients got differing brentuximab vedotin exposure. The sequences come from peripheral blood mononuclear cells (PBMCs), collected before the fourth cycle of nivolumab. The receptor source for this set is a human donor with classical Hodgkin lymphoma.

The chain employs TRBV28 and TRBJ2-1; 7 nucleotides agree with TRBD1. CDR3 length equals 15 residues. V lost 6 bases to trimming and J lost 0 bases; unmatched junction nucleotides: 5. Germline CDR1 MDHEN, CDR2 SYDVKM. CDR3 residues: CASSGTASSYNEQFF. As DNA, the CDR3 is TGTGCCAGCAGCGGGACAGCCAGCTCCTACAATGAGCAGTTCTTC. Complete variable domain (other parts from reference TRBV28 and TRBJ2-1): DVKVTQSSRYLVKRTGEKVFLECVQDMDHENMFWYRQDPGLGLRLIYFSYDVKMKEKGDIPEGYSVSREKKERFSLILESASTNQTSMYLCASSGTASSYNEQFFGPGTRLTVL.

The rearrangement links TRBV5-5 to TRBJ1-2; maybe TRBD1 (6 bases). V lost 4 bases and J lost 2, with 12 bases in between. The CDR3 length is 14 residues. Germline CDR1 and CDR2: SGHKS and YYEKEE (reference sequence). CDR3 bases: TGTGCCAGCAGCACCACAGGGCTGAACTATGGCTACACCTTC. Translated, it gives CASSTTGLNYGYTF.

Here the CDR3 DNA reads TGTGCCAGCAGTCCAGAACTAGCGGGGTCCTACGAGCAGTACTTC. It specifies CASSPELAGSYEQYF. The chain uses TRBV27 and TRBJ2-7; 10 bases agree with TRBD2. V was pared by 5 bases and J by 1 base, with 5 bases of the junction left unmatched. The CDR3 has 15 amino acids. Per germline, CDR1 MNHEY and CDR2 SMNVEV (reference sequence).

The CDR3 loop reads CASSKNSGGSVVNTEAFF. The CDR3 DNA follows: TGCGCCAGCAGTAAAAACTCAGGGGGCTCGGTGGTGAACACTGAAGCTTTCTTT. V and J are TRBV5-1 and TRBJ1-1; 8 bases are shared with TRBD1. Unmatched junction bases numbered 15, after V lost 5 bases and J lost 0 bases. The V gene's germline CDR1 is SGHRS and CDR2 YFSETQ. The CDR3 contains 18 residues. Looking up the rest from reference TRBV5-1 and TRBJ1-1 gives the full variable domain: KAGVTQTPRYLIKTRGQQVTLSCSPISGHRSVSWYQQTPGQGLQFLFEYFSETQRNKGNFPGRFSGRQFSNSRSEMNVSTLELGDSALYLCASSKNSGGSVVNTEAFFGQGTRLTVV.

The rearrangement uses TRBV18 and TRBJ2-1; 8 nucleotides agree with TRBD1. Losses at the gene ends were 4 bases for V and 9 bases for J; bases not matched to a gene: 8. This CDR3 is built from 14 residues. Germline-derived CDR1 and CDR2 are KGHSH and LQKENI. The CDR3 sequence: CASSRGTGRGEQFF. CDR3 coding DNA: TGTGCCAGCTCACGGGGGACAGGAAGAGGTGAGCAGTTCTTC. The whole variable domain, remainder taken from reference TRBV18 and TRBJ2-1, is NAGVMQNPRHLVRRRGQEARLRCSPMKGHSHVYWYRQLPEEGLKFMVYLQKENIIDESGMPKERFSAEFPKEGPSILRIQQVVRGDSAAYFCASSRGTGRGEQFFGPGTRLTVL.

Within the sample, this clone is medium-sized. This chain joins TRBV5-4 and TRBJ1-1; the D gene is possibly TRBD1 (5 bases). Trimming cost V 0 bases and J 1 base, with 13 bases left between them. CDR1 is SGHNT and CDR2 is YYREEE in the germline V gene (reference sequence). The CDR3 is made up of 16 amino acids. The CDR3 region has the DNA TGTGCCAGCAGCTTGGAAGAAGGGGCTTGGAACACTGAAGCTTTCTTT. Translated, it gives CASSLEEGAWNTEAFF.

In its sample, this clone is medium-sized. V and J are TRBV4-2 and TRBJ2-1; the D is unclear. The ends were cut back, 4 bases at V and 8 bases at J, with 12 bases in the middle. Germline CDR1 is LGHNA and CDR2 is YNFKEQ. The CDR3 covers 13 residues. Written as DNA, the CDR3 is TGTGCCAGCAGCCGAGAGATTATCGATGAGCAGTTCTTC. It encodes CASSREIIDEQFF.

The CDR3 sequence is CASRSPTTFSYGYTF. CDR3 DNA sequence: TGTGCCAGCAGGAGCCCGACAACTTTCTCTTATGGCTACACCTTC. The V and J genes are TRBV7-2 and TRBJ1-2; D unresolved. CDR1 is SGHTA, CDR2 FQGNSA, per germline. Trimming pared 6 bases from V and 5 bases from J, leaving 19 bases between. This CDR3 comprises 15 residues. Together with reference TRBV7-2 and TRBJ1-2, the CDR3 gives the full variable domain: GAGVSQSPSNKVTEKGKDVELRCDPISGHTALYWYRQSLGQGLEFLIYFQGNSAPDKSGLPSDRFSAERTGGSVSTLTIQRTQQEDSAVYLCASRSPTTFSYGYTFGSGTRLTVV.

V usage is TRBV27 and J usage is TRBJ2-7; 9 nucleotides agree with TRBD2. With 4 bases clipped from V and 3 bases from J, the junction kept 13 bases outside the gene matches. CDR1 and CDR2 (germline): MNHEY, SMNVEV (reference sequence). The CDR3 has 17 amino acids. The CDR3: CASSSRREGLLNYEQYF. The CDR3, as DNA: TGTGCCAGCAGTTCACGGCGGGAGGGCCTATTAAACTACGAGCAGTACTTC.

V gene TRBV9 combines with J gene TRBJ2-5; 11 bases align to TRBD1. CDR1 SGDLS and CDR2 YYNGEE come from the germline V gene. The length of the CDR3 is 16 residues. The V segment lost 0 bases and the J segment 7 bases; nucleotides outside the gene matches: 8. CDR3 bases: TGTGCCAGCAGCGTAGATGATGGGACAGGGGGTCGGACCCAGTACTTC. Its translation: CASSVDDGTGGRTQYF.

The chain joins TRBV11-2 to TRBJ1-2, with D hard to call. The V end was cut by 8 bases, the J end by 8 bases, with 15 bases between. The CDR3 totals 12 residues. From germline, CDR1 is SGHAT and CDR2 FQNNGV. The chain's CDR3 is CASGPSLSGYTF. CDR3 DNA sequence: TGTGCCAGCGGTCCGTCGCTGTCGGGCTACACCTTC. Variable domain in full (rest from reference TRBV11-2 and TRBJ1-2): EAGVAQSPRYKIIEKRQSVAFWCNPISGHATLYWYQQILGQGPKLLIQFQNNGVVDDSQLPKDRFSAERLKGVDSTLKIQPAKLEDSAVYLCASGPSLSGYTFGSGTRLTVV.

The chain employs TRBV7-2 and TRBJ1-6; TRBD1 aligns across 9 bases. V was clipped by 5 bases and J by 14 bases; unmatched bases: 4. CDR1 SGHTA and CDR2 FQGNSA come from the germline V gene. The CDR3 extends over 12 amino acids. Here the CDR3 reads CASSRDRVTLHF. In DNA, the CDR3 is TGTGCCAGCAGCCGGGACAGGGTGACCCTCCACTTT.

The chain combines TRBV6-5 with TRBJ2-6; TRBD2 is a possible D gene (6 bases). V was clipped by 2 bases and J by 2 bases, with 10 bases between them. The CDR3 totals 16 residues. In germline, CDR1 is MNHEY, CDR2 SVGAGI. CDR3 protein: CASSYLREAGANVLTF. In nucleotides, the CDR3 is TGTGCCAGCAGTTACCTCAGGGAGGCTGGGGCCAACGTCCTGACTTTC.

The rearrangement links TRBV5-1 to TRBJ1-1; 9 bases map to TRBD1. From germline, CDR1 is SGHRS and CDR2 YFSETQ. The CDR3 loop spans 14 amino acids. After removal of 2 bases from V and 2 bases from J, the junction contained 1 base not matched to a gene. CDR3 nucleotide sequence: TGCGCCAGCAGCTTTACAGGGGGCAACACTGAAGCTTTCTTT. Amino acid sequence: CASSFTGGNTEAFF. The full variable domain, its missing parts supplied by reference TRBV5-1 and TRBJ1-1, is KAGVTQTPRYLIKTRGQQVTLSCSPISGHRSVSWYQQTPGQGLQFLFEYFSETQRNKGNFPGRFSGRQFSNSRSEMNVSTLELGDSALYLCASSFTGGNTEAFFGQGTRLTVV.

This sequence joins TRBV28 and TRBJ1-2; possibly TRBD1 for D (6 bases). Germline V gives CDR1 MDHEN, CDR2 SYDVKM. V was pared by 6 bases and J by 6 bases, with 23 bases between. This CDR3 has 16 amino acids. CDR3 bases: TGTGCCAGCAGCCTTATCGGGCCAGCCGGGGGCGATGGCTACACCTTC. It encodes CASSLIGPAGGDGYTF.

CDR3 DNA: TGTGCCAGCAGCTTGGGGAACACCGGGGAGCTGTTTTTT. It encodes CASSLGNTGELFF. V and J are TRBV5-8 and TRBJ2-2; the D is unclear. Between the trimmed V and J ends, which lost 0 bases and 1 base, there was a span of 1 base. The germline gives CDR1 SGHTS, CDR2 YDEGEE. The CDR3 length is 13 residues.